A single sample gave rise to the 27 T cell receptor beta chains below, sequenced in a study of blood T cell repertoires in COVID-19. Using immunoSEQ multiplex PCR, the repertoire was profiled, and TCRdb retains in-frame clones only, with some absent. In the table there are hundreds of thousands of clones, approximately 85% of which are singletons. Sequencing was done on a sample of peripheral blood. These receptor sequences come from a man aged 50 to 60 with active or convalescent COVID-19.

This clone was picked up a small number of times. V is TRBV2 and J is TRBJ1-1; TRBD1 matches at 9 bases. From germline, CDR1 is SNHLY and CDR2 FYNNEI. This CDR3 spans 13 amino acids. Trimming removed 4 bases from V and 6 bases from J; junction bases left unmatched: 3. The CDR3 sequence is CASSVRDRAEAFF. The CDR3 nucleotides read TGTGCCAGCAGTGTCCGGGACAGGGCTGAAGCTTTCTTT. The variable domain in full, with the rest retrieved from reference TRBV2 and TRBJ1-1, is EPEVTQTPSHQVTQMGQEVILRCVPISNHLYFYWYRQILGQKVEFLVSFYNNEISEKSEIFDDQFSVERPDGSNFTLKIRSTKLEDSAMYFCASSVRDRAEAFFGQGTRLTVV.

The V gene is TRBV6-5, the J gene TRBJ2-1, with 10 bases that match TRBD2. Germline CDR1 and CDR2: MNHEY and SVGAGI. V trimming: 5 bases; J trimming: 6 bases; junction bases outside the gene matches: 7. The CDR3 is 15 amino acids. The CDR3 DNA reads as TGTGCCAGCAGTCCTAGCGGGAGCTTCCTCAATGAGCAGTTCTTC. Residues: CASSPSGSFLNEQFF.

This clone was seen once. The CDR3 region is CASSSPGSGRYEQYF. CDR3 DNA sequence: TGTGCCAGCAGTTCCCCGGGTAGCGGGAGATACGAGCAGTACTTC. The V and J genes are TRBV27 and TRBJ2-7; 9 bases are shared with TRBD2. Germline values: CDR1 MNHEY, CDR2 SMNVEV (reference sequence). V was clipped by 4 bases and J by 4 bases; unmatched bases: 8. The CDR3 consists of 15 residues.

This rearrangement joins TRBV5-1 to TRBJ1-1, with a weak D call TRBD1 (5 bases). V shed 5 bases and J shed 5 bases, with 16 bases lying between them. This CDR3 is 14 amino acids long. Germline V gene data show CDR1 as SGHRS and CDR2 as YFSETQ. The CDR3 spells CASRDRPTRTEAFF. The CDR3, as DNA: TGCGCCAGCAGAGACAGACCTACCCGAACTGAAGCTTTCTTT.

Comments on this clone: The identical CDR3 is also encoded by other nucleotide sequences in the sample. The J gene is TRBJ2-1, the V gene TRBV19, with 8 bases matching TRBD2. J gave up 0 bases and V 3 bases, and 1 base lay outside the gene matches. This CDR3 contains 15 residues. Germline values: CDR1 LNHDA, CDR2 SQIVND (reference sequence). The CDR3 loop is CASSISGSSYNEQFF. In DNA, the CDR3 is TGTGCCAGTAGTATCAGCGGGAGCTCCTACAATGAGCAGTTCTTC.

The CDR3 here is CASSGPGQGLGNQPQHF. CDR3 coding DNA: TGTGCCAGCAGTGGCCCGGGACAGGGGTTAGGGAATCAGCCCCAGCATTTT. The chain is built from TRBV6-1 and TRBJ1-5; TRBD1 matches 10 bases. The germline gives CDR1 MNHNS, CDR2 SASEGT. The CDR3 contains 17 residues. With V trimmed by 4 bases and J by 4 bases, 10 bases remained unmatched.

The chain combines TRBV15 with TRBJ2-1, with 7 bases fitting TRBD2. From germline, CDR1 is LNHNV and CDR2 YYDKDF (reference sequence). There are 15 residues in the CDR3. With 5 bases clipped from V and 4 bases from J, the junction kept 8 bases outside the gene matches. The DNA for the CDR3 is TGTGCCACCAGCCCTCCCCTAGCGGCTTACAATGAGCAGTTCTTC. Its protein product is CATSPPLAAYNEQFF.

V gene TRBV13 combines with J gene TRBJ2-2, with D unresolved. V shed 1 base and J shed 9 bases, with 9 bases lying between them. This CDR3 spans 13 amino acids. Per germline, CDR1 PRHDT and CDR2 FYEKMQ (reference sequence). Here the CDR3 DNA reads TGTGCCAGCAGCTTAGTGGCACAGAGGGAGCTGTTTTTT. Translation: CASSLVAQRELFF.

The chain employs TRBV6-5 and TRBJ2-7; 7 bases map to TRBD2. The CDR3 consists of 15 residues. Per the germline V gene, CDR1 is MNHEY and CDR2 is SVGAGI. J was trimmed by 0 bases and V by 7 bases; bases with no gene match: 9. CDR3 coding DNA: TGTGCCAGCAAAATGTCGGCGGGAGTCTCCTACGAGCAGTACTTC. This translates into CASKMSAGVSYEQYF.

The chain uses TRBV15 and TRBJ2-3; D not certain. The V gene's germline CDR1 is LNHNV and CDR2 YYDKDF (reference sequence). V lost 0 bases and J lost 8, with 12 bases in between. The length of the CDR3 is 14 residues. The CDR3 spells CATSRDSSAFTQYF. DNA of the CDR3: TGTGCCACCAGCAGAGATAGCTCGGCCTTTACGCAGTATTTT.

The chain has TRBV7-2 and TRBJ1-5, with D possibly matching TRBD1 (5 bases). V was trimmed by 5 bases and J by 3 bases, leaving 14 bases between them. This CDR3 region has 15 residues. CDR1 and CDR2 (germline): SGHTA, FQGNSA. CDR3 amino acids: CASSPSSRDNQPQHF. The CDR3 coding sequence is TGTGCCAGCAGCCCTTCGAGCAGGGACAATCAGCCCCAGCATTTT.

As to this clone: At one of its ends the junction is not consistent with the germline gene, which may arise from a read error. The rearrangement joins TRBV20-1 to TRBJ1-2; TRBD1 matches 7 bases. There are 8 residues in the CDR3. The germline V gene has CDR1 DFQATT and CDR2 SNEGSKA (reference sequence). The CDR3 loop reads CSAGTADF. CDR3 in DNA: TGCAGTGCCGGGACAGCGGACTTC.

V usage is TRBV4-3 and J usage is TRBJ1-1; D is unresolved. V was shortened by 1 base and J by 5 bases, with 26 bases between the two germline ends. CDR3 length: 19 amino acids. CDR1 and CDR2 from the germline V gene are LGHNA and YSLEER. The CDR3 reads CASSQVSPKSSFMRTEAFF. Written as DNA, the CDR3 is TGCGCCAGCAGCCAAGTTAGCCCGAAGAGTTCATTTATGAGGACTGAAGCTTTCTTT.

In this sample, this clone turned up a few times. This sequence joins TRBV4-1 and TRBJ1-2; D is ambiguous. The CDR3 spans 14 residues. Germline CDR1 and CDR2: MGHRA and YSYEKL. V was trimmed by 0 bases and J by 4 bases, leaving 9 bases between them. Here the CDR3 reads CASSQDPIGYGYTF. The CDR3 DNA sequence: TGCGCCAGCAGCCAAGATCCTATCGGCTATGGCTACACCTTC.

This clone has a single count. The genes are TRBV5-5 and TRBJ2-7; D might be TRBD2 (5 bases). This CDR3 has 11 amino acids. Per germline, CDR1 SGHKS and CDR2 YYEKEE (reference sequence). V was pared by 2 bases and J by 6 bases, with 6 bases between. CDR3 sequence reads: CASSFAGEQYF. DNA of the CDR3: TGTGCCAGCAGCTTCGCGGGCGAGCAGTACTTC.

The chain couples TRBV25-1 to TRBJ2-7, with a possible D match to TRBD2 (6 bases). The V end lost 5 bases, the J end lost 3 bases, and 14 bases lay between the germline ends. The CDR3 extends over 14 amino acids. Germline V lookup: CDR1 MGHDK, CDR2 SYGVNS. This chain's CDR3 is CASSKRGLGYEQYF. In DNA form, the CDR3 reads TGTGCCAGCAGTAAACGGGGACTGGGCTACGAGCAGTACTTC.

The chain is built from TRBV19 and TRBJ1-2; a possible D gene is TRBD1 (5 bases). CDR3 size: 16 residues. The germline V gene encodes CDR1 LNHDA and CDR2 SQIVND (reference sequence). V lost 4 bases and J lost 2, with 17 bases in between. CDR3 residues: CASSKVWQGKNYGYTF. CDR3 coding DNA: TGTGCCAGTAGTAAGGTCTGGCAGGGTAAAAACTATGGCTACACCTTC.

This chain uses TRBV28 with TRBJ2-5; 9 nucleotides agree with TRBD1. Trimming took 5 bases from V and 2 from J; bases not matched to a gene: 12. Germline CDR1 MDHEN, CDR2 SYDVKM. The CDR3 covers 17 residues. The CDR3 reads CASSPSPGTGNQETQYF. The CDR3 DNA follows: TGTGCCAGCAGTCCATCCCCCGGGACAGGGAATCAAGAGACCCAGTACTTC.

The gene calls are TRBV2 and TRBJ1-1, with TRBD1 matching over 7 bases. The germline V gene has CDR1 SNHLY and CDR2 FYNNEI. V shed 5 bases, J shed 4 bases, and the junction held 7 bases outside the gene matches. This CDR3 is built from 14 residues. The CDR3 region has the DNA TGTGCCAGCAGTAAACAGGGGTCGAGCACTGAAGCTTTCTTT. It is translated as CASSKQGSSTEAFF.

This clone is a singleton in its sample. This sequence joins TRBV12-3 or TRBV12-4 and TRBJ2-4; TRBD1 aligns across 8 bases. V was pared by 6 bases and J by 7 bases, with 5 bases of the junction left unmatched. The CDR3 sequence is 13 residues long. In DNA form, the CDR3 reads TGTGCCAGCAGAAGGACAGGGCGGAACATTCAGTACTTC. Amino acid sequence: CASRRTGRNIQYF.

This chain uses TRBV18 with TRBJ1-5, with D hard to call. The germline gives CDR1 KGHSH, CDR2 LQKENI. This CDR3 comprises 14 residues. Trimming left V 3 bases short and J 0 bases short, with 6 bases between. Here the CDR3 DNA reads TGTGCCAGCTCACCCCAGGATAGCAATCAGCCCCAGCATTTT. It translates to CASSPQDSNQPQHF.

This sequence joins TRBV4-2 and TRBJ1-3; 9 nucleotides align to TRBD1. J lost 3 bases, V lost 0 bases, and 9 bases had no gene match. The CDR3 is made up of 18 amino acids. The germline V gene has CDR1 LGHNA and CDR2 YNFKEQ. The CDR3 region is CASSQDPGQGYRGNTIYF. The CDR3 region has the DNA TGTGCCAGCAGCCAAGATCCGGGACAGGGTTACCGTGGAAACACCATATATTTT.

In DNA, the CDR3 is TGTGCCAGCAGTTTATCGAACAGGGGAGGAGGCAATGAGCAGTTCTTC. Its translation is CASSLSNRGGGNEQFF. V usage is TRBV27 and J usage is TRBJ2-1; D is perhaps TRBD1 (7 bases). The germline CDR1 and CDR2 sequences are MNHEY and SMNVEV (reference sequence). V was trimmed by 0 bases and J by 6 bases, leaving 15 bases between them. This CDR3 is 16 amino acids long.

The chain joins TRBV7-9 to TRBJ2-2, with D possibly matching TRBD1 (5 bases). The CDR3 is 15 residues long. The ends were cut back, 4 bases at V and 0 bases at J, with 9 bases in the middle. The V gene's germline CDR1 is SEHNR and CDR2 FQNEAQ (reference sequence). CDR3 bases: TGTGCCAGCAGCTCGACAGCTGCGAACACCGGGGAGCTGTTTTTT. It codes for CASSSTAANTGELFF.

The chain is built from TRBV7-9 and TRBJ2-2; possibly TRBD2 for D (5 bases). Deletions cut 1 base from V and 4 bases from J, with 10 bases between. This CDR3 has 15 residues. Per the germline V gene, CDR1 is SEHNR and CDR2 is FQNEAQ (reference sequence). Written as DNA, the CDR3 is TGTGCCAGCAGCTTAGAGGCGCGGGCCACCGGGGAGCTGTTTTTT. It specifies CASSLEARATGELFF.

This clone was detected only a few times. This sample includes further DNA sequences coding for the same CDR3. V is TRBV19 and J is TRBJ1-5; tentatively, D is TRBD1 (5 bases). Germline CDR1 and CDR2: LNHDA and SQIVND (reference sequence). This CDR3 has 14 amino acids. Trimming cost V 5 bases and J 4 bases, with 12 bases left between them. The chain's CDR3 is CASSPSGGNQPQHF. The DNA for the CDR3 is TGTGCCAGTAGTCCCTCGGGGGGGAATCAGCCCCAGCATTTT.

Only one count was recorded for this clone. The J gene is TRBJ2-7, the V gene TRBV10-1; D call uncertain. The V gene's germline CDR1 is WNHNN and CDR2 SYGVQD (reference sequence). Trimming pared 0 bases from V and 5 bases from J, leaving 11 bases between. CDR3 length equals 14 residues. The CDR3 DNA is TGCGCCAGCAGTGAGTCTAGATACTTGAACGAGCAGTACTTC. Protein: CASSESRYLNEQYF.